Listed here are 29 T cell receptor beta chains from one sample, sequenced in a study of T cell repertoires in cytomegalovirus infection (dated by TCRdb to between 2018 and 2021). Sequenced on an Illumina HiSeq 1500. TCRdb cleaned the public reads at Q25 with fastp, built clones with MiXCR and kept in-frame beta chains. A single entry per CDR3 protein holds the most common genes and DNA from its merged rows. The sample contains about 740,000 distinct CDR3 sequences, 35% to 45% of them found a single time. Jointly, the top ten make up around 2.8% of the sample. The sequenced sample was PBMCs. The origin of the receptors is a human donor in good health (CMV status not recorded). Some clones in this sample may be carry-over from other donors' samples.

This clonotype was detected only a few times. The rearrangement uses TRBV19 and TRBJ1-1, with 8 positions matching TRBD1. The CDR3 contains 17 residues. Per germline, CDR1 LNHDA and CDR2 SQIVND (reference sequence). Losses at the gene ends were 7 bases for V and 7 bases for J; bases not matched to a gene: 20. The CDR3 loop reads CASTPRGQGAAGIEAFF. The CDR3 coding sequence is TGTGCCAGTACCCCCCGAGGGCAGGGGGCGGCGGGCATTGAAGCTTTCTTT.

The chain links TRBV29-1 to TRBJ1-5, with 7 bases fitting TRBD1. J was trimmed by 4 bases and V by 3 bases; bases with no gene match: 3. The germline V gene has CDR1 SQVTM and CDR2 ANQGSEA. The length of the CDR3 is 13 residues. CDR3 in DNA: TGCAGCGTTGATCAGGGGGGGAATCAGCCCCAGCATTTT. Its protein product is CSVDQGGNQPQHF.

This rearrangement joins TRBV7-6 to TRBJ2-7; no firm D call. With 5 bases removed from V and 7 bases from J, the gap between germline ends came to 21 bases. Germline V gene lookup returns CDR1 SGHVS and CDR2 FNYEAQ. The length of the CDR3 is 15 residues. The CDR3 spells CASSPLWRCALEQYF. The CDR3 DNA reads TGTGCCAGCAGCCCCCTCTGGCGGTGCGCTTTGGAGCAGTACTTC.

The chain is built from TRBV29-1 and TRBJ1-4; no clear D gene. The CDR3 contains 14 residues. Trimming removed 3 bases at V and 0 bases at J, with 8 bases between. Germline V gene sequence: CDR1 SQVTM, CDR2 ANQGSEA. CDR3 protein: CSVDIGSTNEKLFF. In DNA, the CDR3 is TGCAGCGTTGATATAGGGTCAACTAATGAAAAACTGTTTTTT. The full variable domain, its missing parts supplied by reference TRBV29-1 and TRBJ1-4, is SAVISQKPSRDICQRGTSLTIQCQVDSQVTMMFWYRQQPGQSLTLIATANQGSEATYESGFVIDKFPISRPNLTFSTLTVSNMSPEDSSIYLCSVDIGSTNEKLFFGSGTQLSVL.

About this clonotype: One end of the junction varies from germline; a read error may be responsible. The chain uses TRBV5-6 and TRBJ2-7; D may match TRBD1 or TRBD2 (5 bases each). CDR1 is SGHDT, CDR2 YYEEEE, per germline. The CDR3 spans 13 residues. CDR3 sequence reads: CDSSPGPSHEQYF. Here the CDR3 DNA reads TGTGACAGCAGCCCGGGACCTTCCCACGAGCAGTACTTC. Full variable domain (outside the CDR3, taken from reference TRBV5-6 and TRBJ2-7): DAGVTQSPTHLIKTRGQQVTLRCSPKSGHDTVSWYQQALGQGPQFIFQYYEEEERQRGNFPDRFSGHQFPNYSSELNVNALLLGDSALYLCDSSPGPSHEQYFGPGTRLTVT.

The chain joins TRBV12-3 or TRBV12-4 to TRBJ2-7, with a tentative D call TRBD1 (6 bases). The V end lost 1 base, the J end lost 1 base, and 11 bases lay between the germline ends. There are 15 residues in the CDR3. The CDR3 sequence is CASSLVSGQSYEQYF. As DNA, the CDR3 is TGTGCCAGCAGTTTAGTGAGTGGACAGTCCTACGAGCAGTACTTC.

The chain couples TRBV27 to TRBJ2-1; D not certain. From germline, CDR1 is MNHEY and CDR2 SMNVEV (reference sequence). CDR3 size: 18 residues. V lost 5 bases and J lost 3, with 23 bases in between. The CDR3 bases are TGTGCCAGCAGTCCGCGAGGTAGTGGTAAGGTTCTCTACAATGAGCAGTTCTTC. Its translation is CASSPRGSGKVLYNEQFF.

Regarding this clonotype: This may come from a read error, since a much larger clone is one base off. The V call is TRBV7-6, the J call TRBJ2-1, with 13 nucleotides matching TRBD2. This CDR3 has 18 amino acids. The V segment lost 1 base and the J segment 2 bases; nucleotides outside the gene matches: 5. Germline values: CDR1 SGHVS, CDR2 FNYEAQ. CDR3 loop: CASSLVTSGGWPYNEQFF. The CDR3 bases are TGTGCCAGCAGCTTAGTGACTAGCGGGGGGTGGCCCTACAATGAGCAGTTCTTC. The variable domain in full, completed from reference TRBV7-6 and TRBJ2-1, reads GAGVSQSPRYKVTKRGQDVALRCDPISGHVSLYWYRQALGQGPEFLTYFNYEAQQDKSGLPNDRFSAERPEGSISTLTIQRTEQRDSAMYRCASSLVTSGGWPYNEQFFGPGTRLTVL.

The CDR3 region is CASTLRLSNTGELFF. CDR3 nucleotide sequence: TGTGCCAGCACGTTGAGACTCTCGAACACCGGGGAGCTGTTTTTT. The V call is TRBV6-2 or TRBV6-3, the J call TRBJ2-2; D uncertain. Trimming stripped 7 bases from V and 0 bases from J, with 12 bases between. Germline assignment: CDR1 MNHEY and CDR2 SVGEGT. The CDR3 covers 15 residues.

This rearrangement joins TRBV19 to TRBJ1-1; 7 bases map to TRBD1. CDR1 LNHDA and CDR2 SQIVND come from the germline V gene (reference sequence). Unmatched junction bases numbered 10, after V lost 5 bases and J lost 13 bases. The CDR3 extends over 12 amino acids. CDR3 in DNA: TGTGCCAGTAGTGCCCGACAGGGAACGGGTTTCTTT. Residues: CASSARQGTGFF.

This clonotype was seen repeatedly, ten times or more. The rearrangement links TRBV6-5 to TRBJ1-1; D is possibly TRBD1 (5 bases). Germline V lookup: CDR1 MNHEY, CDR2 SVGAGI. The CDR3 runs 13 residues. The V and J ends lost 2 bases and 1 base respectively, with 5 bases between them. CDR3 residues: CASSYGGNTEAFF. CDR3 bases: TGTGCCAGCAGTTACGGGGGGAACACTGAAGCTTTCTTT.

The chain carries TRBV20-1 and TRBJ1-5, with D possibly TRBD1 on 5 matching bases. The CDR3 contains 14 residues. Germline V gene lookup returns CDR1 DFQATT and CDR2 SNEGSKA (reference sequence). Trimming shortened V by 3 bases and J by 1 base, and 10 bases separated the two germline ends. CDR3 protein: CSASLGPSNQPQHF. The CDR3 nucleotides are TGCAGTGCTAGTCTGGGACCGAGCAATCAGCCCCAGCATTTT.

This chain joins TRBV7-9 and TRBJ2-7, with 11 bases that match TRBD1. Germline V CDR1 and CDR2: SEHNR, FQNEAQ (reference sequence). CDR3 length: 15 amino acids. Losses at the gene ends were 0 bases for V and 5 bases for J; bases not matched to a gene: 3. CDR3 sequence: CASSLAGQGANEQYF. The CDR3 region has the DNA TGTGCCAGCAGCTTAGCAGGACAGGGGGCCAACGAGCAGTACTTC. Full variable domain (remainder filled in from reference TRBV7-9 and TRBJ2-7): DTGVSQNPRHKITKRGQNVTFRCDPISEHNRLYWYRQTLGQGPEFLTYFQNEAQLEKSRLLSDRFSAERPKGSFSTLEIQRTEQGDSAMYLCASSLAGQGANEQYFGPGTRLTVT.

This chain connects TRBV28 to TRBJ2-7; no reliable D call. The V end lost 5 bases, the J end lost 4 bases, and 9 bases lay between the germline ends. The CDR3 loop spans 12 amino acids. Germline V gene sequence: CDR1 MDHEN, CDR2 SYDVKM. The CDR3, as DNA: TGTGCCAGCAGTCGTCGAAGGTACGAGCAGTACTTC. Translating it yields CASSRRRYEQYF.

The V gene is TRBV7-9, the J gene TRBJ2-3; the D gene is possibly TRBD2 (5 bases). The V gene's germline CDR1 is SEHNR and CDR2 FQNEAQ (reference sequence). This CDR3 is 13 amino acids long. Trimming pared 3 bases from V and 4 bases from J, leaving 8 bases between. CDR3 nucleotides: TGTGCCAGCAGCTTCGAGGGATCAGATACGCAGTATTTT. This codes for CASSFEGSDTQYF.

This clonotype turned up a few times. This could be a read error, since a much larger clone is one nucleotide away. The rearrangement links TRBV7-2 to TRBJ1-6; D not resolved. There are 14 residues in the CDR3. In germline, CDR1 is SGHTA, CDR2 FQGNSA. The V gene lost 4 bases and the J gene lost 9 bases, with 13 bases spanning the gap. The DNA of the CDR3 is TGTGCCAGCAGCTCCGGCGACGGGGTTTCACCCCTCCACTTT. Translated: CASSSGDGVSPLHF.

This rearrangement joins TRBV18 to TRBJ2-5; 13 bases map to TRBD2. This CDR3 region has 18 residues. V lost 3 bases and J lost 7; bases outside the gene matches: 14. Germline V CDR1 and CDR2: KGHSH, LQKENI. CDR3 nucleotides: TGTGCCAGCTCACCTAACGCCGGACTAGCGGGAGTAGCTGGGACCCAGTACTTC. This sequence encodes CASSPNAGLAGVAGTQYF.

The chain has TRBV3-1 and TRBJ1-1, with D uncertain. The germline V gene has CDR1 LGHDT and CDR2 YNNKEL (reference sequence). The CDR3 extends over 15 amino acids. V dropped 5 bases and J dropped 4 bases, with 17 bases sitting between them. The CDR3 spells CASSRASIWGTEAFF. The CDR3 nucleotides are TGTGCCAGCAGCAGAGCCTCCATCTGGGGCACTGAAGCTTTCTTT.

This clonotype was seen a few times. The chain joins TRBV27 to TRBJ1-4; D may be TRBD1 (5 bases). Germline lookup yields CDR1 MNHEY and CDR2 SMNVEV (reference sequence). The length of the CDR3 is 15 residues. V lost 6 bases, J lost 5 bases, and 16 bases lay in between. The CDR3 nucleotides read TGTGCCAGCAGCTGGAGGGGAAGTGAGAATGAAAAACTGTTTTTT. It translates to CASSWRGSENEKLFF.

V and J are TRBV12-3 or TRBV12-4 and TRBJ2-4; 13 positions match TRBD2. V gave up 5 bases and J gave up 9 bases; unmatched junction bases: 16. CDR3 length equals 18 residues. CDR3 sequence: CASSQPSTSGRASAIQYF. The CDR3 bases are TGTGCCAGCAGTCAGCCGAGTACTAGCGGGAGGGCCTCGGCCATTCAGTACTTC.

The V and J genes are TRBV28 and TRBJ1-2, with 8 bases identical to TRBD1. The CDR3 is made up of 15 amino acids. With V trimmed by 8 bases and J by 4 bases, 12 bases remained unmatched. Germline CDR1 is MDHEN and CDR2 is SYDVKM. CDR3 sequence: CASGTMGTGLYGYTF. CDR3 bases: TGTGCCAGCGGGACCATGGGGACAGGCCTCTATGGCTACACCTTC.

The table lists this clonotype with a few counts. The chain couples TRBV7-9 to TRBJ1-2; 7 bases align to TRBD1. The germline gives CDR1 SEHNR, CDR2 FQNEAQ (reference sequence). V was pared by 4 bases and J by 4 bases, with 9 bases of the junction left unmatched. This CDR3 is built from 15 residues. Here the CDR3 reads CASSSPGQTSYGYTF. CDR3 nucleotide sequence: TGTGCCAGCAGCTCTCCGGGACAGACCTCCTATGGCTACACCTTC.

The V gene is TRBV28, the J gene TRBJ2-1, with 8 bases matching TRBD2. Unmatched junction bases numbered 9, after V lost 5 bases and J lost 0 bases. CDR3 length: 17 amino acids. Germline values: CDR1 MDHEN, CDR2 SYDVKM. The CDR3 DNA reads TGTGCCAGCAGTCGCAAGCCGGGACTAGTCTCCTACAATGAGCAGTTCTTC. It translates to CASSRKPGLVSYNEQFF.

CDR3 loop: CASSIQGRMDYGYTF. CDR3 bases: TGTGCCAGTAGTATACAGGGGAGGATGGACTATGGCTACACCTTC. V usage is TRBV19 and J usage is TRBJ1-2; D is perhaps TRBD1 (6 bases). The CDR3 contains 15 residues. V gave up 2 bases and J gave up 3 bases, with 13 bases separating them. In germline, CDR1 is LNHDA, CDR2 SQIVND (reference sequence).

This chain joins TRBV5-4 and TRBJ1-3; TRBD1 matches 8 bases. The germline V gene encodes CDR1 SGHNT and CDR2 YYREEE (reference sequence). V shed 4 bases, J shed 0 bases, and the junction held 9 bases outside the gene matches. The CDR3 consists of 17 residues. CDR3 DNA sequence: TGTGCCAGCAGCCTAGGACAGGGCCGGCTCTCTGGAAACACCATATATTTT. Its translation: CASSLGQGRLSGNTIYF.

This clonotype was observed a handful of times. This chain links TRBV20-1 with TRBJ1-1; tentatively, D is TRBD1 (6 bases). The length of the CDR3 is 12 residues. CDR1 is DFQATT and CDR2 is SNEGSKA in the germline V gene (reference sequence). Trimming took 5 bases from V and 9 from J, leaving 16 bases between them. The CDR3 is CSAGRRGQKAFF. The CDR3 nucleotides read TGCAGTGCTGGGAGGCGGGGACAAAAAGCTTTCTTT.

This clonotype occurred a few times. This sequence joins TRBV7-6 and TRBJ2-3; D could derive from TRBD1 or TRBD2 (5 bases each). The germline V and J ends were trimmed by 3 bases and 5 bases, with 12 bases remaining between them. The CDR3 is made up of 14 amino acids. Germline values: CDR1 SGHVS, CDR2 FNYEAQ. CDR3 amino acids: CASSLGDGLDTQYF. The CDR3 DNA sequence: TGTGCCAGCAGCTTGGGGGACGGACTAGATACGCAGTATTTT.

In its sample, this clonotype was seen a few times. V gene TRBV29-1 combines with J gene TRBJ1-1, with TRBD1 matching 8 bases. Per the germline V gene, CDR1 is SQVTM and CDR2 is ANQGSEA. The CDR3 contains 14 residues. The V and J ends lost 6 bases and 3 bases, in that order; junction bases with no gene match: 9. CDR3 in amino acids: CSVRLGTGHTEAFF. In nucleotides, the CDR3 is TGCAGCGTGCGCCTGGGGACAGGCCACACTGAAGCTTTCTTT. The variable domain in full, completed from reference TRBV29-1 and TRBJ1-1, reads SAVISQKPSRDICQRGTSLTIQCQVDSQVTMMFWYRQQPGQSLTLIATANQGSEATYESGFVIDKFPISRPNLTFSTLTVSNMSPEDSSIYLCSVRLGTGHTEAFFGQGTRLTVV.

This clonotype was observed a few times. The gene calls are TRBV30 and TRBJ2-1, with 10 bases matching TRBD2. The CDR3 is made up of 14 amino acids. The ends lost 7 bases at V and 4 bases at J; junction bases unmatched: 7. CDR1 and CDR2 from the germline V gene are GTSNPN and SVGIG (reference sequence). The CDR3 loop reads CALISGGLYNEQFF. As DNA, the CDR3 is TGTGCCTTGATTAGCGGGGGGCTATACAATGAGCAGTTCTTC.